This record looks at one TCR beta chain sequence and its context. The antigen remains unidentified. TCRdb reanalysed the 5' RACE reads using MiXCR and keeps one entry per CDR3 protein. The repertoire holds hundreds of thousands of distinct CDR3 sequences, with over 9% as singletons. This entry comes from a study of T cells after yellow fever vaccination. Study observations and caveats: Most clones from primary vaccination resurfaced after the booster (about 96% CD4, 88% CD8).

This CDR3 has 17 amino acids. Trimming stripped 1 base from V and 2 bases from J, with 15 bases between. Germline values: CDR1 SGHTA, CDR2 FQGNSA. The sequenced sample was PBMCs, obtained on the day of the yellow fever booster vaccination. The chain uses TRBV7-2 and TRBJ1-5; D is unresolved. This receptor was obtained from a man under 40 who received the YFV17D yellow fever vaccine. CDR3 amino acids: CASSLVPLRWGNQPQHF. CDR3 coding DNA: TGTGCCAGCAGCTTAGTTCCCTTAAGGTGGGGCAATCAGCCCCAGCATTTT.